The T cell receptor (beta chain) under discussion was sequenced for a study of CD8 T cells in Susac syndrome (dated by TCRdb to about 2019). Some background on the complete study: Among the Susac syndrome patients who were sequenced, clinically active disease was present in about six and clinical remission was observed in roughly 8. At the time of blood withdrawal, Susac syndrome patients were either therapy-naive, taking corticosteroids (with some also receiving IVIg), or on IVIg alone. The study used repertoire sequencing to test whether antigen drove CD8+ T cell activation and differentiation in Susac syndrome.

The CDR3 holds 14 amino acids from the cysteine to the phenylalanine. Of the read, only the CDR3 DNA is kept; its 42 bases are in frame from base 1. Here V drops 5 bases and J drops 2 bases, and the junction holds 0 bases not matched to any gene. Peripheral blood CD8+ and CD4+ T cells from healthy donors, Susac syndrome patients and multiple sclerosis patients were profiled by high-throughput TCR beta sequencing. The Susac syndrome patients fulfilled recently defined diagnostic criteria for either definite or probable disease. CD8+ TEMRA cells were enriched by FACS, while bulk CD8+ and CD4+ T cells were purified by magnetic negative isolation. Blood was drawn into EDTA tubes, processed within 24 hours, and PBMCs were isolated by density gradient centrifugation. PBMCs intended for TCR sequencing were cryopreserved in liquid nitrogen and thawed later in a water bath at 37 degrees C. The sorted or isolated CD4+, CD8+ and CD8+ TEMRA cells had a purity of 90% or higher.

Summary of the overall study and its limitations: The TCR sequencing and HLA analysis was acknowledged to have included a relatively small number of individuals. In the CD4+ T cell repertoire of Susac syndrome patients, clonal expansion was not detected.

RNA was extracted using the RNeasy kit, and roughly 0.45 to 1 microgram was reverse transcribed with random hexamers. The immunoSEQ multiplex PCR assay, which covers 54 Vbeta and 13 Jbeta segments, was used to amplify TCR beta CDR3 regions. PCR amplification bias was corrected by using a synthetic template baseline for primer optimization and computational correction. Per the authors' processing: Reads were assigned to V, D and J genes according to IMGT and analyzed in immunoSEQ Analyzer, with only productive sequences retained. To calculate clonality, Shannon entropy was normalized by log2 of the number of productive unique sequences and then subtracted from one. For each patient and control, public and private clones were evaluated within the 100 most prevalent clones. Susac-specific clones were defined as absent from healthy and MS cohorts, 800 to 1,200 published viral clones and other ImmuneACCESS disease sequences. TCRdb itself trimmed the public reads at Q25 with fastp, ran MiXCR and retained productive beta chains. CDR3 protein sequences are deduplicated, and each keeps its most common genes and DNA. Clone size and V and J calls follow TCRdb, not the original study. The sample table records approximately 150,000 distinct CDR3 sequences; almost 96% of these occur just once. 0.065% to 0.095% of the sample is taken by the ten largest.

On this clonotype: Its specific antigen is unknown. Base qualities are not provided; no much larger clone lies one nucleotide away.

The chain is encoded by TRBV12-3 or TRBV12-4 joined to TRBJ2-1; TRBD2 fits 10 bases in the junction. This sequence originates from a human donor with Susac syndrome. Sequenced input: CD4+ T cells from PBMCs. The encoded CDR3 is CASSSGRAYNEQFF. The bases read TGTGCCAGCAGTAGCGGGAGGGCCTACAATGAGCAGTTCTTC.